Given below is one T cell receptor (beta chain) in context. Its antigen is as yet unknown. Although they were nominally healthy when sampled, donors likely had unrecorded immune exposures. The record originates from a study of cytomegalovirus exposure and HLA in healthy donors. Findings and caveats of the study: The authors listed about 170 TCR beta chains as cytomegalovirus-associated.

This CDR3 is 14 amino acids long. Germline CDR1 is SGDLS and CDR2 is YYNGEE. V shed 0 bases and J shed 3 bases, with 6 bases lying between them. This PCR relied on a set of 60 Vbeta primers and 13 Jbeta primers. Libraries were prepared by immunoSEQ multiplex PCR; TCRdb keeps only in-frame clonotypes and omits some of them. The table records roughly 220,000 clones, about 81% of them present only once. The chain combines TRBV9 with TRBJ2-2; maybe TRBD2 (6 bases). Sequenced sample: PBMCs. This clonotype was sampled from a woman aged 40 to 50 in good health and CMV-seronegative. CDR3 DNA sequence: TGTGCCAGCAGCGTAGCGGGAGACACCGGGGAGCTGTTTTTT. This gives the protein CASSVAGDTGELFF.